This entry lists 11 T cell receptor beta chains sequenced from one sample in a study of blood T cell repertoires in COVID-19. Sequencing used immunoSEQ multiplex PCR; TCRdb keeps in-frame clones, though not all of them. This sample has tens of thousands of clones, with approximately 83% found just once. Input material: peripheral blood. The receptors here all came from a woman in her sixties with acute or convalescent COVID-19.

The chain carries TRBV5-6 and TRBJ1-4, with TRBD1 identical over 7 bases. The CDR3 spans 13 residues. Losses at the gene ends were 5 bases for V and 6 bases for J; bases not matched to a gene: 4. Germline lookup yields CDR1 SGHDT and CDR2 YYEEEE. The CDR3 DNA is TGTGCCAGCAGTGGGGACAGCTATGAAAAACTGTTTTTT. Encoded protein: CASSGDSYEKLFF.

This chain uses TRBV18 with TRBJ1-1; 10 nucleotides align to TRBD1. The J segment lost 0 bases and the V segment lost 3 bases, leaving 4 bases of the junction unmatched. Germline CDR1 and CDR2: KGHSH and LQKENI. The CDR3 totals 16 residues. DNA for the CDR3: TGTGCCAGCTCACCTGGGACAGGGGTTATGAACACTGAAGCTTTCTTT. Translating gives CASSPGTGVMNTEAFF.

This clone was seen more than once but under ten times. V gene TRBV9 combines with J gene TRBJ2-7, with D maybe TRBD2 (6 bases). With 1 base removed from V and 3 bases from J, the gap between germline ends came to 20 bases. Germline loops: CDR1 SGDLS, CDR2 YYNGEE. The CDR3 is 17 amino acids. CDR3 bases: TGTGCCAGCAGCGTAACCGTCGGGGGAGACGGAAACTACGAGCAGTACTTC. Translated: CASSVTVGGDGNYEQYF.

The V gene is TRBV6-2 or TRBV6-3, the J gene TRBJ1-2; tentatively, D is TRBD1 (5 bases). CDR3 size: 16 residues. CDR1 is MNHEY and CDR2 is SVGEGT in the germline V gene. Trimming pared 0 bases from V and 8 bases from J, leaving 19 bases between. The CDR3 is CASSYSISLQAIGYTF. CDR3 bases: TGTGCCAGCAGTTACTCGATTTCGTTACAGGCTATAGGCTACACCTTC.

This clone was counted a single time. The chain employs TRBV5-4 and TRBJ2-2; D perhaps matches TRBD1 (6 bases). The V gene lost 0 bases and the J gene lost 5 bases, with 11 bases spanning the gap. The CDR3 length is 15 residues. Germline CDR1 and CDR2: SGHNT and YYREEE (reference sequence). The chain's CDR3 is CASSLAPRGTGELFF. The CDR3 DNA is TGTGCCAGCAGCTTGGCCCCCAGGGGTACCGGGGAGCTGTTTTTT.

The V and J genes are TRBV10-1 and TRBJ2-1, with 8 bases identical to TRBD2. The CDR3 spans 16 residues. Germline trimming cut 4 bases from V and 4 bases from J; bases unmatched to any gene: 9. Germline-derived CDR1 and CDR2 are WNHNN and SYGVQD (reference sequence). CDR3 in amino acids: CASSGGGGGGYNEQFF. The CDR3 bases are TGCGCCAGCAGTGGGGGAGGTGGCGGGGGGTACAATGAGCAGTTCTTC.

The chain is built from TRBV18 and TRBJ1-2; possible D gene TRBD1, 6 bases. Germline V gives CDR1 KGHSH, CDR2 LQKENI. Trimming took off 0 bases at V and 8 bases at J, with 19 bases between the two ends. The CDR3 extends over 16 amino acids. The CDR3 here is CASSPPVGGPGRGYTF. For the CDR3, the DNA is TGTGCCAGCTCACCACCGGTCGGGGGGCCGGGTAGGGGCTACACCTTC.

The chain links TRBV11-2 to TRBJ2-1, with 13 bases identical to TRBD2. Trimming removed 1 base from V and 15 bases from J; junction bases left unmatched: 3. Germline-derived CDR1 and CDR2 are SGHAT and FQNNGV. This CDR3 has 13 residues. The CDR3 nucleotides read TGTGCCAGCAGCTTAGTGACTAGCGGGGGGCTGTTCTTC. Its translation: CASSLVTSGGLFF.

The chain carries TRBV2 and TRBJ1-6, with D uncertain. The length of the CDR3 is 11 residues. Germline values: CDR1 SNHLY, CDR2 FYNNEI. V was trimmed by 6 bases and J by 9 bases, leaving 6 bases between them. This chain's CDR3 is CASRLASPLHF. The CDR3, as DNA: TGTGCCAGCAGATTGGCTTCACCCCTCCACTTT.

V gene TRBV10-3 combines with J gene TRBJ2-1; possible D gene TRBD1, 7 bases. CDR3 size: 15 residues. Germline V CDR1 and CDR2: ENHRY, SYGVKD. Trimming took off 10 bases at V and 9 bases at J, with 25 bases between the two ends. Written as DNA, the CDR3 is TGTGCCAACCCCAGGAAGTCCAGGGGGGCCACTGAGCAGTTCTTC. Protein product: CANPRKSRGATEQFF.

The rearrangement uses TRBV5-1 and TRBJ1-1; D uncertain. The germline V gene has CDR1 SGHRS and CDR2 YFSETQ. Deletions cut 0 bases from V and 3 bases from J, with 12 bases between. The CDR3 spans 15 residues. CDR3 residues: CASSLAPQVYTEAFF. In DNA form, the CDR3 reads TGCGCCAGCAGCTTGGCCCCCCAGGTGTACACTGAAGCTTTCTTT.